This T cell receptor beta chain was captured in a study of OX40 agonist ivuxolimab in advanced cancers. Study details: The eligibility criteria allowed prior anti-PD-1, anti-PD-L1 or anti-CTLA-4 therapy, and 40% had some.

This clone has just a few counts. Using immunoSEQ multiplex PCR, the repertoire was profiled, and TCRdb retains in-frame clones only, with some absent. The sample consists of about 72,000 clones, 87% of them appearing once. Trimming shortened V by 0 bases and J by 6 bases, and 14 bases separated the two germline ends. This CDR3 is 15 amino acids long. Germline V gene data show CDR1 as MGHRA and CDR2 as YSYEKL. The genes are TRBV4-1 and TRBJ1-1; perhaps TRBD1 as D (6 bases). This clonotype was obtained from an adult with an advanced solid tumor such as melanoma, head and neck, liver or kidney cancer. Sequencing was performed on CD4+ or CD8+ T cells sorted from blood, taken in a trial of the OX40 agonist ivuxolimab. Here the CDR3 reads CASSQDRQAGAEAFF. Here the CDR3 DNA reads TGCGCCAGCAGCCAAGACCGACAGGCTGGGGCTGAAGCTTTCTTT.